These 10 T cell receptor beta chains were all obtained from the same sample, sequenced in a study of T cells after yellow fever vaccination. TCRdb reprocessed the 5' RACE reads with MiXCR, giving one entry per CDR3 protein. The sample comprises 450,000 to 550,000 distinct CDR3 sequences, 21% of which are singletons, and less than 20% rests with the top ten. The specimen was PBMCs, collected around 3 weeks after the first yellow fever vaccination. The receptors derive from a man younger than 35 who received the YFV17D yellow fever vaccine.

The V call is TRBV28, the J call TRBJ1-1; 7 bases align to TRBD1. This CDR3 is 15 amino acids long. Germline CDR1 is MDHEN and CDR2 is SYDVKM. Germline trimming cut 4 bases from V and 1 base from J; bases unmatched to any gene: 6. The CDR3 region has the DNA TGTGCCAGCAGTTCGGCAGGGACAGCGAACACTGAAGCTTTCTTT. As protein: CASSSAGTANTEAFF.

The V and J genes are TRBV7-9 and TRBJ1-5, with no clear D. The CDR3 has 12 amino acids. V was trimmed by 6 bases and J by 4 bases, leaving 7 bases between them. From germline, CDR1 is SEHNR and CDR2 FQNEAQ (reference sequence). The CDR3 sequence is CASSTGNQPQHF. As DNA, the CDR3 is TGTGCCAGCAGTACCGGTAATCAGCCCCAGCATTTT.

The sample holds a few counts of this clonotype. The chain has TRBV5-1 and TRBJ1-1; D is unclear. V lost 0 bases and J 1 base, leaving 7 bases between the germline ends. The CDR3 is 14 amino acids. Looked up from germline, CDR1 is SGHRS and CDR2 is YFSETQ. The CDR3 nucleotides read TGCGCCAGCAGCTTGGCCCCTCCGAACACTGAAGCTTTCTTT. This translates into CASSLAPPNTEAFF.

The chain combines TRBV12-5 with TRBJ1-5; no clear D. Germline V lookup: CDR1 LGHNT, CDR2 FRNRAP. CDR3 size: 14 residues. The germline V and J ends were trimmed by 6 bases and 1 base, with 10 bases remaining between them. The CDR3: CASGLSGSNQPQHF. The CDR3 nucleotides are TGTGCTAGTGGGCTTAGTGGGAGCAATCAGCCCCAGCATTTT.

V is TRBV20-1 and J is TRBJ1-1; TRBD1 matches at 8 bases. V gave up 5 bases and J gave up 3 bases; unmatched junction bases: 5. Germline CDR1 DFQATT, CDR2 SNEGSKA (reference sequence). This CDR3 region has 13 residues. The CDR3: CSAFATGDTEAFF. The DNA for the CDR3 is TGCAGTGCTTTTGCGACAGGGGACACTGAAGCTTTCTTT.

The chain recombines TRBV20-1 with TRBJ1-4, with D perhaps matching TRBD1 (5 bases). This CDR3 is built from 13 residues. The germline V gene has CDR1 DFQATT and CDR2 SNEGSKA (reference sequence). For the CDR3, the DNA is TGCAGCACTAGGGGTAAAACTAATGAAAAACTGTTTTTT. It encodes CSTRGKTNEKLFF.

The gene calls are TRBV5-1 and TRBJ2-2; 8 nucleotides align to TRBD2. The CDR3 runs to 15 residues. V lost 3 bases to trimming and J lost 3 bases; unmatched junction nucleotides: 4. CDR1 and CDR2 from the germline V gene are SGHRS and YFSETQ. The CDR3 DNA sequence: TGCGCCAGCAGCTCGGGGGGGCCACACACCGGGGAGCTGTTTTTT. Translation gives CASSSGGPHTGELFF.

The V and J genes are TRBV20-1 and TRBJ2-3; D might be TRBD2 (5 bases). The CDR3 has 15 residues. The germline CDR1 and CDR2 sequences are DFQATT and SNEGSKA (reference sequence). V was shortened by 1 base and J by 0 bases, with 11 bases between the two germline ends. The CDR3 sequence: CSARGTRSSTDTQYF. The DNA of the CDR3 is TGCAGTGCTAGAGGGACTCGTTCTAGCACAGATACGCAGTATTTT.

This clonotype was detected many times. The rearrangement joins TRBV5-1 to TRBJ2-2, with TRBD2 matching 8 bases. V lost 4 bases to trimming and J lost 7 bases; unmatched junction nucleotides: 12. CDR1 is SGHRS, CDR2 YFSETQ, per germline. The CDR3 covers 16 residues. CDR3 protein: CASSPTPGGAIGELFF. The CDR3 DNA is TGCGCCAGCAGCCCCACCCCCGGGGGGGCCATCGGGGAGCTGTTTTTT.

This clonotype was counted only a few times. The V call is TRBV5-1, the J call TRBJ1-1, with D unclear. Germline-derived CDR1 and CDR2 are SGHRS and YFSETQ. The germline V and J ends were trimmed by 4 bases and 0 bases, with 7 bases remaining between them. CDR3 length: 13 amino acids. The CDR3 loop reads CASSTVLNTEAFF. Here the CDR3 DNA reads TGCGCCAGCAGCACGGTATTGAACACTGAAGCTTTCTTT.